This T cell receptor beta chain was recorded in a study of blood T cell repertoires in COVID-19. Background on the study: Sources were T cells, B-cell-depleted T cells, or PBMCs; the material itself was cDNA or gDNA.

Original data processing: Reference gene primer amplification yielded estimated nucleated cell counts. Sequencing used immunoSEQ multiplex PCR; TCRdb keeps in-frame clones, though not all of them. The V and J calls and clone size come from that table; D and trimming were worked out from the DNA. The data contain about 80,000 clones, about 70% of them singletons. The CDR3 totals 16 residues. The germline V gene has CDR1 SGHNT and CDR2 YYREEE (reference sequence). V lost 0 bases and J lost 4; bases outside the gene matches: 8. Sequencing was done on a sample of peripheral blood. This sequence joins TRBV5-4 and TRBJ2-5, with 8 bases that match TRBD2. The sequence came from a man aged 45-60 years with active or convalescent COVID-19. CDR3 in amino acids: CASSLESSGGGETQYF. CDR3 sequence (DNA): TGTGCCAGCAGCTTGGAGTCAAGCGGGGGAGGAGAGACCCAGTACTTC.